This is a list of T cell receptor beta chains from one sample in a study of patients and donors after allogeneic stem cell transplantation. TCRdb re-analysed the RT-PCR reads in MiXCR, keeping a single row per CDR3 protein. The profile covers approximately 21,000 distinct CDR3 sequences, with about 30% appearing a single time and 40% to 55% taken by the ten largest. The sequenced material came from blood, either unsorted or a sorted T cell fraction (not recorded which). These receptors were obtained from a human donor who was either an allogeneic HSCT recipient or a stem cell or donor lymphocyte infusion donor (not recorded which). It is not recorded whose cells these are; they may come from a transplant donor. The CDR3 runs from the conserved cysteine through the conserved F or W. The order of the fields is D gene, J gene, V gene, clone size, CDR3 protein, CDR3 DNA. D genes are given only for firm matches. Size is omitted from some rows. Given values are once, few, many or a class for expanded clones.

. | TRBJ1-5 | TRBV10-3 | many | CAISARGPGKNQPQHF | TGTGCCATCAGTGCGAGAGGGCCTGGGAAAAATCAGCCCCAGCATTTT
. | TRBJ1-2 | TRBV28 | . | CASSWNYGYTF | TGTGCCAGCAGTTGGAACTATGGCTACACCTTC
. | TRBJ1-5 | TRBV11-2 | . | CASSLGVNQPQHF | TGTGCCAGCAGCTTAGGGGTCAATCAGCCCCAGCATTTT
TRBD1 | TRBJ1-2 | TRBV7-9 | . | CASSLAPGQGALGYTF | TGTGCCAGCAGCTTAGCCCCGGGACAGGGGGCGCTTGGCTACACCTTC
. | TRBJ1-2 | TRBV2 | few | CASIGGSYGYTF | TGTGCCAGCATCGGGGGCTCCTATGGCTACACCTTC
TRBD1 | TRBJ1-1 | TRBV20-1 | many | CSARAGTAEAFF | TGCAGTGCTAGAGCCGGGACAGCCGAGGCTTTCTTT
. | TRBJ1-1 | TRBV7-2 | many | CASSFQGRTEAFF | TGTGCCAGCAGCTTTCAGGGGAGGACTGAAGCTTTCTTT
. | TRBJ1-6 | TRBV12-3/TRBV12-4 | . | CASSQTGNSPLHF | TGTGCCAGCAGTCAAACAGGGAATTCACCCCTCCACTTT
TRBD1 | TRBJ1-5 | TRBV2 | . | CASRATGEGPQHF | TGTGCCAGCAGGGCGACAGGGGAAGGGCCCCAGCATTTT
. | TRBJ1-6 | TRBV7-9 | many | CASSLGWSSPLHF | TGTGCCAGCAGCTTAGGGTGGAGTTCACCCCTCCACTTT
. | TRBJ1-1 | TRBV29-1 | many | CSVAYQGKVFTEAFF | TGCAGCGTTGCGTACCAGGGGAAGGTATTCACTGAAGCTTTCTTT
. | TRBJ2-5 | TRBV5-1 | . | CASSLIGQETQYF | TGCGCCAGCAGCTTAATAGGGCAAGAGACCCAGTACTTC
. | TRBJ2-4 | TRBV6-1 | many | CASSEAPRQIAIQYF | TGTGCCAGCAGTGAAGCCCCGAGACAAATCGCCATTCAGTACTTC
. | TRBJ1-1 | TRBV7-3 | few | CASSLRLGAEAFF | TGTGCCAGCAGCTTACGTCTCGGGGCTGAAGCTTTCTTT
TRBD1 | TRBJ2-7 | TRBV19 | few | CASFGQGAREQYF | TGTGCCAGTTTTGGGCAGGGGGCGAGAGAGCAGTACTTC
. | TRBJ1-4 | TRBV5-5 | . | CASSPATNEKLFF | TGTGCCAGCAGCCCTGCAACTAATGAAAAACTGTTTTTT
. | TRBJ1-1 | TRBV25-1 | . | CASSEFGRTNTEAFF | TGTGCCAGCAGTGAATTTGGGCGGACGAACACTGAAGCTTTCTTT
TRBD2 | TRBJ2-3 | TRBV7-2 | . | CASSLTGEGRRTDTQYF | TGTGCCAGCAGCTTAACGGGGGAGGGGCGCCGCACAGATACGCAGTATTTT
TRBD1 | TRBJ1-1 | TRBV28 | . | CASSLSNRGTEAFF | TGTGCCAGCAGTTTATCAAACAGGGGAACTGAAGCTTTCTTT
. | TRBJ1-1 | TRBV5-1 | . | CASSSGMNTEAFF | TGCGCCAGCAGCTCCGGAATGAACACTGAAGCTTTCTTT
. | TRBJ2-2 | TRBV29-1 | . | CSTREWGTGELFF | TGCAGCACTAGGGAGTGGGGCACCGGGGAGCTGTTTTTT
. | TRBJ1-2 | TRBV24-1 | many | CATCVPLHGYTF | TGTGCCACCTGCGTTCCCTTGCATGGCTACACCTTC
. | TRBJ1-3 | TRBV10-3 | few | CAISGDLGSGNTIYF | TGTGCCATCAGTGGGGACCTAGGCTCTGGAAACACCATATATTTT
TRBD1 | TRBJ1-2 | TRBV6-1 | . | CASSATRGNGYTF | TGTGCCAGCAGTGCCACCAGGGGGAATGGCTACACCTTC
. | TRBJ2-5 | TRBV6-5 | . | CASSYPGGDTRETQYF | TGTGCCAGCAGTTACCCTGGGGGGGACACGAGAGAGACCCAGTACTTC
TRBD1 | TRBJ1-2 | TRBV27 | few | CASSSTGGISYTF | TGTGCCAGCAGTTCGACAGGGGGCATCAGCTACACCTTC
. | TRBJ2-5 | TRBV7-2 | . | CASSLTLERETQYF | TGTGCCAGCAGCCTCACCCTGGAAAGGGAGACCCAGTACTTC
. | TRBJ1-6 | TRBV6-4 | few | CASSPGQGSSPLHF | TGTGCCAGCTCCCCGGGGCAGGGGAGTTCACCCCTCCACTTT
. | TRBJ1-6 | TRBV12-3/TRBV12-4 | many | CASSLRGKEDNSPLHF | TGTGCCAGCAGTTTACGCGGAAAGGAGGATAATTCACCCCTCCACTTT
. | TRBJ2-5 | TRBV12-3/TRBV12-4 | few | CATGEGTETQYF | TGTGCCACGGGAGAGGGAACAGAGACCCAGTACTTC
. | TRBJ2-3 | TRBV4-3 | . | CASSQVAGLDTQYF | TGCGCCAGCAGCCAAGTGGCAGGGCTCGATACGCAGTATTTT
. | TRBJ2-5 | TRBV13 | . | CASSRWPSEETQYF | TGTGCCAGCAGCCGTTGGCCCTCCGAAGAGACCCAGTACTTC
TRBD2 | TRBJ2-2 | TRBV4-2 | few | CASSQDSGLGYGELFF | TGTGCCAGCAGCCAAGATTCCGGACTAGGGTACGGGGAGCTGTTTTTT
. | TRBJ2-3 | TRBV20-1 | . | CSAWTFHTQYF | TGCAGTGCGTGGACTTTCCATACGCAGTATTTT
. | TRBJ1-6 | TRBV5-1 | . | CASSLGTTSPLHF | TGCGCCAGCAGCTTGGGGACGACTTCACCCCTCCACTTT
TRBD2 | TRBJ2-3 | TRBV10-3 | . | CAISSHRGGPPDTQYF | TGTGCCATCAGCTCCCACCGGGGGGGCCCTCCAGATACGCAGTATTTT
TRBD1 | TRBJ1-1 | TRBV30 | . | CAWGQEGTEAFF | TGTGCCTGGGGACAGGAGGGGACTGAAGCTTTCTTT
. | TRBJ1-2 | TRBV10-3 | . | CAISDEGARDGYTF | TGTGCCATCAGTGATGAGGGCGCGAGAGATGGCTACACCTTC
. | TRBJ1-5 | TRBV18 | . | CASSQGYNQPQHF | TGTGCCAGCTCACAAGGGTACAATCAGCCCCAGCATTTT
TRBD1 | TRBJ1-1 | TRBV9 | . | CASSVGHRGSTEAFF | TGTGCCAGCAGCGTAGGTCACAGGGGAAGCACTGAAGCTTTCTTT
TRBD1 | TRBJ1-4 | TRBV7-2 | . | CASSLFGQGINEKLFF | TGTGCCAGCAGCCTTTTTGGACAGGGGATAAATGAAAAACTGTTTTTT
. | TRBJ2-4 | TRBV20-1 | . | CSARVAPIAKNIQYF | TGCAGTGCTAGGGTTGCACCCATAGCCAAAAACATTCAGTACTTC
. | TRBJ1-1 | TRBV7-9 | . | CASSLYQMLTFF | TGTGCCAGCAGCTTGTATCAGATGTTAACTTTCTTT
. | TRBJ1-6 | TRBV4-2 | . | CASSQDQQGRFGNYNSPLHF | TGTGCCAGCAGCCAAGATCAACAGGGCCGCTTCGGGAACTATAATTCACCCCTCCACTTT
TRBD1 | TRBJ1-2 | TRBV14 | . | CASSLQPPGTGGNGYTF | TGTGCCAGCAGCCTACAACCGCCGGGGACAGGGGGCAATGGCTACACCTTC
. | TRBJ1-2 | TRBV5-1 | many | CASSLDQVYGYTF | TGCGCCAGCAGCTTGGATCAGGTCTATGGCTACACCTTC
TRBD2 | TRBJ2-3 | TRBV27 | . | CASRLAGGVDTQYF | TGTGCCAGTCGCCTAGCGGGGGGCGTAGATACGCAGTATTTT
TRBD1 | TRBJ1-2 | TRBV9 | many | CASSARDRENYGYTF | TGTGCCAGCAGCGCTCGGGACAGGGAGAACTATGGCTACACCTTC
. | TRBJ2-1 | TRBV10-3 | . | CAISVVAGDEQFF | TGTGCCATCAGTGTGGTCGCCGGGGATGAGCAGTTCTTC
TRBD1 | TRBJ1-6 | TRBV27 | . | CASSLSTGTMSSYNSPLHF | TGTGCCAGCAGTTTATCGACAGGGACTATGAGCTCCTATAATTCACCCCTCCACTTT
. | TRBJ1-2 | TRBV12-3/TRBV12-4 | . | CASSYGLQRPYYGYTF | TGTGCCAGCAGTTATGGGCTACAGCGCCCCTACTATGGCTACACCTTC
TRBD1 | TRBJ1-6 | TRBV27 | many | CASSLGQGRPPGALHF | TGTGCCAGCAGTTTAGGACAGGGGAGGCCTCCGGGGGCCCTCCACTTT
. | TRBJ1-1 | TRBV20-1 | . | CSAPFATQNTEAFF | TGCAGTGCCCCTTTTGCGACCCAGAACACTGAAGCTTTCTTT
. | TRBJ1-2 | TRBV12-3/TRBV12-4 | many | CASSLLGGIYGYTF | TGTGCCAGCAGTTTATTGGGGGGGATCTATGGCTACACCTTC
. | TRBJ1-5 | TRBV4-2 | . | CASRRVGSNQPQHF | TGTGCCAGCAGACGAGTTGGTAGCAATCAGCCCCAGCATTTT
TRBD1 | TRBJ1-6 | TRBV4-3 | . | CASSHFTGQGANNSPLHF | TGCGCCAGCAGCCACTTCACCGGGCAGGGGGCGAATAATTCACCCCTCCACTTT
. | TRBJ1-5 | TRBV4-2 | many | CASSQEGDQDRSNQPQHF | TGTGCCAGCAGCCAAGAAGGTGATCAGGACCGTAGCAATCAGCCCCAGCATTTT
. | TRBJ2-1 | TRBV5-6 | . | CASSLEWLGYNEQFF | TGTGCCAGCAGCTTGGAATGGTTAGGTTACAATGAGCAGTTCTTC